Shown below are 16 T cell receptor beta chains from a single sample sequenced in a study of regulatory T cells in long-lasting Graves disease. The sample's time point: newly diagnosed GD, antithyroid drugs for less than 3 months. Preparation of the TCR library used RNA extracted from PBMCs. Construction of TCR beta libraries relied on iRepertoire HTBI primers and on Arm-PCR targeting CDR3 regions. One entry per CDR3 protein results from TCRdb running MiXCR on the multiplex PCR reads. Here the sample spans hundreds of thousands of distinct CDR3 sequences, about 14% being singletons. The source was peripheral blood mononuclear cells (PBMCs), collected at new diagnosis, from a patient treated with antithyroid drugs. The receptors shown here come from a female donor with Graves disease.

This chain uses TRBV30 with TRBJ2-4; a possible D gene is TRBD1 (5 bases). Per germline, CDR1 GTSNPN and CDR2 SVGIG (reference sequence). The ends were cut back, 6 bases at V and 9 bases at J, with 12 bases in the middle. The CDR3 is made up of 11 amino acids. The chain's CDR3 is CACKAGIIQYF. The DNA of the CDR3 is TGTGCCTGCAAAGCAGGGATCATTCAGTACTTC.

Comments on this clonotype: Relative to the germline gene, one junction end is altered; a read error may explain this. The rearrangement uses TRBV6-9 and TRBJ2-7; 11 bases map to TRBD1. This CDR3 spans 13 amino acids. Per the germline V gene, CDR1 is MNHGY and CDR2 is SVAAGI. The CDR3 sequence is CAGSSDRGREQYF. CDR3 nucleotide sequence: TGTGCCGGCAGTTCGGACAGGGGGCGTGAGCAGTACTTC.

V gene TRBV6-2 or TRBV6-3 combines with J gene TRBJ1-5; perhaps TRBD1 as D (5 bases). The CDR3 extends over 15 amino acids. With 5 bases removed from V and 3 bases from J, the gap between germline ends came to 14 bases. CDR1 is MNHEY, CDR2 SVGEGT, per germline. The CDR3 DNA reads TGTGCCAGCAGTATCGCCGACAGTTACAATCAGCCCCAGCATTTT. Encoded protein: CASSIADSYNQPQHF.

This clonotype was seen more than once but under ten times. The chain has TRBV6-2 or TRBV6-3 and TRBJ1-1, with TRBD1 identical over 7 bases. CDR3 length: 16 residues. The germline V gene encodes CDR1 MNHEY and CDR2 SVGEGT. V gave up 6 bases and J gave up 1 base; unmatched junction bases: 11. CDR3 amino acids: CASRKGRDSRNTEAFF. The CDR3 DNA is TGTGCCAGCAGGAAGGGGAGGGACAGTCGGAACACTGAAGCTTTCTTT.

The sample holds many counts of this clonotype. This chain links TRBV28 with TRBJ2-1, with 13 nucleotides matching TRBD2. The trim removed 3 bases at V and 7 bases at J, leaving 24 bases unmatched. The CDR3 has 22 amino acids. Germline CDR1 and CDR2: MDHEN and SYDVKM. The CDR3 DNA is TGTGCCAGCAGTTTTTCCGTCCAAACTAGCGGGAGGGCTAAAGGTCGATGGAATGAGCAGTTCTTC. Encoded protein: CASSFSVQTSGRAKGRWNEQFF.

Concerning this clonotype: With a much larger clone just one base away, this may be a read error. The chain employs TRBV2 and TRBJ1-2; 7 bases are a match to TRBD1. Germline loops: CDR1 SNHLY, CDR2 FYNNEI. The CDR3 is 12 amino acids. CDR3 amino acids: CVSHDRDYGYTF. The CDR3 nucleotides read TGTGTCAGCCACGACAGGGACTATGGCTACACCTTC.

At least ten counts were recorded for this clonotype. J is TRBJ2-5 and V is TRBV11-2; 7 nucleotides line up with TRBD2. The CDR3 has 15 amino acids. The germline V gene has CDR1 SGHAT and CDR2 FQNNGV. Germline trimming cut 7 bases from V and 2 bases from J; bases unmatched to any gene: 10. In DNA form, the CDR3 reads TGTGCCAGCAATCGTGCGGGAGCCGGACAAGAGACCCAGTACTTC. Its translation is CASNRAGAGQETQYF. The full variable domain, completed using reference TRBV11-2 and TRBJ2-5, is EAGVAQSPRYKIIEKRQSVAFWCNPISGHATLYWYQQILGQGPKLLIQFQNNGVVDDSQLPKDRFSAERLKGVDSTLKIQPAKLEDSAVYLCASNRAGAGQETQYFGPGTRLLVL.

This clonotype came up many times. This chain links TRBV2 with TRBJ1-2; possibly TRBD1 for D (5 bases). The CDR3 runs 14 residues. Germline CDR1 SNHLY, CDR2 FYNNEI. Trimming took 6 bases from V and 5 from J, leaving 16 bases between them. The CDR3 is CASRGDSHAYGYTF. In nucleotides, the CDR3 is TGTGCCAGCAGAGGCGACAGTCATGCTTATGGCTACACCTTC.

The count of this clonotype is one. The V gene is TRBV28, the J gene TRBJ2-6; 10 bases align to TRBD2. J gave up 2 bases and V 6 bases, and 10 bases lay outside the gene matches. CDR3 length: 18 amino acids. Germline V gene sequence: CDR1 MDHEN, CDR2 SYDVKM. CDR3 protein: CASSRRSGGAPGANVLTF. Here the CDR3 DNA reads TGTGCCAGCAGCCGACGAAGCGGGGGGGCTCCTGGGGCCAACGTCCTGACTTTC.

This clonotype was found many times. The V and J genes are TRBV19 and TRBJ1-1, with 8 bases lining up with TRBD1. Trimming removed 7 bases from V and 6 bases from J; junction bases left unmatched: 19. CDR3 size: 17 residues. CDR1 and CDR2 from the germline V gene are LNHDA and SQIVND (reference sequence). CDR3 residues: CASKVAGGHSVYAEAFF. The CDR3 nucleotides are TGTGCCAGTAAGGTGGCAGGGGGCCATTCTGTTTACGCTGAAGCTTTCTTT.

Many counts were recorded for this clonotype. The genes are TRBV12-3 or TRBV12-4 and TRBJ2-2; 8 nucleotides align to TRBD1. The V gene end was trimmed by 2 bases and the J gene end by 6 bases; junction bases not matched to a gene: 5. The CDR3 extends over 15 amino acids. The CDR3 DNA is TGTGCCAGCAGTTTATTTTCAGGGGGCGCCGGGGAGCTGTTTTTT. It translates to CASSLFSGGAGELFF.

In this sample, this clonotype turned up many times. The rearrangement uses TRBV6-2 or TRBV6-3 and TRBJ2-1; tentatively, D is TRBD2 (5 bases). Deletions cut 5 bases from V and 4 bases from J, with 21 bases between. The CDR3 totals 17 residues. Germline loops: CDR1 MNHEY, CDR2 SVGEGT. The CDR3 is CASSEVAVGSFYNEQFF. As DNA, the CDR3 is TGTGCCAGCAGTGAAGTCGCTGTGGGGAGCTTTTACAATGAGCAGTTCTTC.

A few counts support this clonotype. This sequence may be a read error, since a much larger clone differs from it by one base. The chain joins TRBV20-1 to TRBJ2-3; TRBD2 aligns across 9 bases. Trimming took 0 bases from V and 2 from J; bases not matched to a gene: 3. Looked up from germline, CDR1 is DFQATT and CDR2 is SNEGSKA (reference sequence). This CDR3 contains 15 residues. CDR3 coding DNA: TGCAGTGCTAGAGATGCTAGCGGGGCCACAGATACGCAGTATTTT. Protein sequence: CSARDASGATDTQYF.

This clonotype was seen repeatedly, ten times or more. The chain combines TRBV11-3 with TRBJ2-1, with unresolved D. The CDR3 covers 15 residues. Between the trimmed V and J ends, which lost 5 bases and 12 bases, there was a span of 23 bases. Germline loops: CDR1 SGHNT, CDR2 YENEEA. The CDR3 DNA follows: TGTGCCAGCAGCGAAAGCCAAGCGTTAGGGCGGAGGCAGTTCTTC. Its translation is CASSESQALGRRQFF. The full variable domain, rest sourced from reference TRBV11-3 and TRBJ2-1, is EAGVVQSPRYKIIEKKQPVAFWCNPISGHNTLYWYLQNLGQGPELLIRYENEEAVDDSQLPKDRFSAERLKGVDSTLKIQPAELGDSAVYLCASSESQALGRRQFFGPGTRLTVL.

This clonotype was seen many times. The gene calls are TRBV3-1 and TRBJ2-3; unclear D gene. Germline V gene sequence: CDR1 LGHDT, CDR2 YNNKEL (reference sequence). V dropped 4 bases and J dropped 0 bases, with 8 bases sitting between them. The CDR3 spans 14 residues. The CDR3 DNA sequence: TGTGCCAGCAGCCGGCAGCCTAGCACAGATACGCAGTATTTT. Its translation is CASSRQPSTDTQYF.

This clonotype has ten or more counts. The V call is TRBV7-8, the J call TRBJ2-1; TRBD2 might be the D (5 bases). V lost 0 bases and J 4 bases, leaving 16 bases between the germline ends. CDR1 SGHVS and CDR2 FQNEAQ come from the germline V gene. The CDR3 runs to 17 residues. Here the CDR3 reads CASSLAVRAVGYNEQFF. In DNA, the CDR3 is TGTGCCAGCAGCTTAGCCGTTAGAGCGGTGGGTTACAATGAGCAGTTCTTC.